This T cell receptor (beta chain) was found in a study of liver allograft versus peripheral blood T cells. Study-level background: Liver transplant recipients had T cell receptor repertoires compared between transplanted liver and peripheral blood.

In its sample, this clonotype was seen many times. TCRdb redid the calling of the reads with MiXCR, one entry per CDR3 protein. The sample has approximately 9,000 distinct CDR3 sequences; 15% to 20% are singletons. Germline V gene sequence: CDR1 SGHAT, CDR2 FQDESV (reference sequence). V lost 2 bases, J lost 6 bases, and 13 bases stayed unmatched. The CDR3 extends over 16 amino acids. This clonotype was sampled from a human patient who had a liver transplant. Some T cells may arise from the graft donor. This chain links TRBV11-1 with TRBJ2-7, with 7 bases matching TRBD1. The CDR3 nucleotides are TGTGCCAGCAGCTTAAGGGCCGGGACAGCCTCAGGCGAGCAGTACTTC. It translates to CASSLRAGTASGEQYF.